This T cell receptor (beta chain) was profiled in a study of identical twins. This clonotype has more than one count but fewer than ten. What it binds is not known. The CDR3 covers 15 residues. Germline V gene data show CDR1 as KGHSH and CDR2 as LQKENI. J was trimmed by 3 bases and V by 0 bases; bases with no gene match: 1. With template switching, a universal primer site was added, and the cDNA carried unique molecular identifiers. One entry per CDR3 protein, called by TCRdb with MiXCR from the 5' RACE reads. The sample lists about 530,000 distinct CDR3 sequences, approximately 16% seen once, with more than 0.4% in the top ten. Study-wide results and caveats: Out-of-frame alpha sequences common to twins were enriched for low generation probability. While abundant cord blood beta clonotypes carried fewer insertions, memory repertoires showed no such pattern.

These data were also reused for a study on yellow fever vaccine responses in identical twins.

Material: CD4+ T cells sorted from blood. The sequence was collected from a woman between 18 and 29 years old in good health. The chain joins TRBV18 to TRBJ2-1; 8 nucleotides agree with TRBD1. The CDR3 region has the DNA TGTGCCAGCTCACCACCGGGACAGGACTACAATGAGCAGTTCTTC. It specifies CASSPPGQDYNEQFF.